This T cell receptor (beta chain) is drawn from a study of shared T cell receptors in the human thymus. The germline V gene has CDR1 SGHTS and CDR2 YDEGEE. Unmatched junction bases numbered 8, after V lost 0 bases and J lost 5 bases. This CDR3 is built from 16 residues. Profiling relied on immunoSEQ multiplex PCR, and the TCRdb table lists in-frame clones only, not all of them. The data hold hundreds of thousands of clones, with about 87% observed a single time. These data also featured in a second study, about human thymus T cells. That paper notes: Each of the donors was a healthy Finnish infant who was undergoing open corrective cardiac surgery for congenital heart defects. From resections taken during corrective heart surgery, the thymus tissue was obtained. Blood and thymic repertoires both appeared biased in V and J gene usage. Thymic TCR repertoires of unrelated people reportedly overlapped highly.

The sample was thymocytes. This clonotype was obtained from a boy under two years old with a congenital heart defect. This chain joins TRBV5-8 and TRBJ2-7; TRBD2 agrees at 10 bases. CDR3 bases: TGTGCCAGCAGCTTGGCCGGGACTAGCGTTCCCCACGAGCAGTACTTC. Amino acids: CASSLAGTSVPHEQYF.